This T cell receptor beta chain was recorded in a study of T cells after posttransplantation cyclophosphamide listed by TCRdb under 2016. In the study overall: T cell repertoire reconstitution was tracked by TRB sequencing after myeloablative bone marrow transplantation in which posttransplantation cyclophosphamide was used as GVHD prophylaxis. In 3 patients, up to roughly 3 additional blood samples taken between 2 and 5.2 years after transplant also underwent TRB sequencing, as did pretransplant blood from a handful of patients. Public TRB sequences were searched against a database of over 3,000 sequences associated with responses to pathogens, tumor antigens, self-antigens and alloantigens. Samples from a few dozen PTCy-treated patients, along with samples from about 17 of their related bone marrow donors, underwent antigen receptor sequencing. Because TRA and TRB clonality correlated tightly in roughly ten samples, later TCR analyses were limited to TRB. TRB sequencing was performed on blood from all 30 or so PTCy patients with 1-year posttransplant specimens.

As regards this clone: Its antigen is currently not known. No quality values exist for individual bases; no much larger clone is one base distant.

Genomic DNA was the input for TRB sequencing, which was run either with the immunoSEQ assay at survey resolution or with the hsTCRB kit. The original methods were these. The immunoSEQ software was used for initial read processing, and the LymphoSeq R package was used for repertoire analyses. Clonality was computed as 1 minus normalized Shannon entropy, and a Gini coefficient was also calculated for each TRB dataset. Phenotypes of unsorted samples were inferred by mapping TRB sequences from sorted subsets of the recipient or donor onto unsorted samples of the same recipient. TCRdb stores this immuneACCESS table with in-frame sequences only. Part of the clones is absent; in the studies checked, under half of the shortfall reflects unresolved V genes, and no reason is known for the rest. V and J calls and clone size are given by that table; D and trimming were obtained from the DNA. The table for this sample lists 20,000 to 25,000 clones; 73% of them were counted only once. The ten top clones hold 0.6% to 0.8% of the sample.

What the research found in general, with its limitations: Across the roughly 48 patients, TRB clonality was highly associated with recipient CMV seropositivity and CMV reactivation, and diversity with PTCy was similar to that in the CNI/methotrexate controls. The TRB repertoires of T cells infiltrating skin or the GI tract showed only limited overlap with the TRB repertoires found in blood. Donor-recipient similarity was low at 1-2 months but rose over the first year, and later blood repertoires were often dominated by donor CD8+ memory clones.

Peripheral blood samples were provided by related bone marrow donors on the day of marrow donation. Mononuclear cells from peripheral blood and bone marrow were separated by Ficoll-Hypaque density centrifugation and then cryopreserved. CD4+ and CD8+ T cells, including naive and memory subsets, were sorted by FACS on a FACSAria II. The clonotype originates from an older woman in good health, CMV-negative, and a related stem cell transplant donor. Material: memory CD4+ T cells sorted from PBMCs.

The nucleotides are TGTGCCAGCAGCTTAAGCGCCTACAATGAGCAGTTCTTC. This is translated as CASSLSAYNEQFF. The chain couples TRBV7-3 to TRBJ2-1, with the D segment identity uncertain. From its cysteine to its phenylalanine, the CDR3 spans 13 amino acids. Only the CDR3 part of the read is kept: 39 bases, read in frame from the first base. Relative to germline, V is 1 base shorter and J is 2 bases shorter, with 3 bases between their ends. The germline V gene specifies SGHTA as CDR1 and FQGTGA as CDR2.